These 20 T cell receptor beta chains originate from one sample sequenced in a study of blood T cell repertoires in COVID-19. Only in-frame clones appear in the TCRdb table, and some are missing; sequencing was by immunoSEQ multiplex PCR. The data hold around 130,000 clones, with 75% to 90% observed a single time. Source material: peripheral blood. Source of these receptors: a man aged 70 or older with active or convalescent COVID-19.

J is TRBJ2-1 and V is TRBV19; 9 nucleotides match TRBD1. Germline CDR1 LNHDA, CDR2 SQIVND (reference sequence). The trim removed 5 bases at V and 0 bases at J, leaving 8 bases unmatched. This CDR3 has 17 residues. The CDR3 reads CASSPHHRGLSYNEQFF. The DNA of the CDR3 is TGTGCCAGTAGTCCTCACCACAGGGGGCTCTCCTACAATGAGCAGTTCTTC.

This CDR3 is CASSPSGGSTANYGYTF. CDR3 coding DNA: TGTGCCAGCTCACCTTCGGGGGGAAGTACCGCTAACTATGGCTACACCTTC. V usage is TRBV18 and J usage is TRBJ1-2, with TRBD1 as a possible D gene (5 bases). V lost 3 bases, J lost 0 bases, and 17 bases lay in between. Germline V CDR1 and CDR2: KGHSH, LQKENI. The CDR3 loop spans 17 amino acids.

Note on this clone: One end of the junction does not line up with germline, which may come from a read error. The chain couples TRBV7-7 to TRBJ2-1, with D maybe TRBD2 (5 bases). This CDR3 has 16 amino acids. Germline V CDR1 and CDR2: SSHAT, FNYEAQ (reference sequence). As DNA, the CDR3 is TGTGCTAGCAGCTTAGCGCCGGTAGCGAGCTACAATGAGCAGTTCTTC. The encoded protein is CASSLAPVASYNEQFF.

In this sample, this clone turned up once. The chain employs TRBV5-5 and TRBJ2-2; 10 bases agree with TRBD1. V lost 4 bases, J lost 7 bases, and 10 bases stayed unmatched. The CDR3 is made up of 16 amino acids. The V gene's germline CDR1 is SGHKS and CDR2 YYEKEE (reference sequence). The CDR3 DNA reads TGTGCCAGCAGCGGGATTGGGACAGGGGTAATCGGGGAGCTGTTTTTT. This encodes CASSGIGTGVIGELFF.

The chain has TRBV6-5 and TRBJ2-3; maybe TRBD1 (5 bases). V lost 5 bases, J lost 4 bases, and 13 bases lay in between. Germline CDR1 and CDR2: MNHEY and SVGAGI. The CDR3 contains 14 residues. CDR3 protein: CASSMTASSDTQYF. CDR3 DNA sequence: TGTGCCAGCAGTATGACAGCCAGCTCAGATACGCAGTATTTT.

Note on this clone: The germline gene is not matched at one end of the junction; a read error may be the cause. This chain uses TRBV9 with TRBJ2-7, with 9 nucleotides matching TRBD1. The germline gives CDR1 SGDLS, CDR2 YYNGEE. This CDR3 comprises 15 residues. The CDR3: CASSASGTGSSEQYF. CDR3 coding DNA: TGTGCCAGCAGCGCTTCCGGGACAGGGTCCTCCGAGCAGTACTTC.

The V and J genes are TRBV30 and TRBJ2-5, with a tentative D call TRBD2 (6 bases). The CDR3 consists of 13 residues. The V gene's germline CDR1 is GTSNPN and CDR2 SVGIG (reference sequence). V shed 5 bases and J shed 5 bases, with 15 bases lying between them. In DNA form, the CDR3 reads TGTGCCTGGGAGCCCGGGACTTCCGAGACCCAGTACTTC. It codes for CAWEPGTSETQYF.

The chain recombines TRBV6-6 with TRBJ1-2, with TRBD1 matching over 8 bases. J gave up 7 bases and V 0 bases, and 7 bases lay outside the gene matches. Germline V CDR1 and CDR2: MNHNY, SVGAGI (reference sequence). The CDR3 has 15 residues. The CDR3 DNA reads TGTGCCAGCAGTTACTCGGGGGACAGGACGGGTGGCTACACCTTC. As protein: CASSYSGDRTGGYTF.

The chain joins TRBV7-9 to TRBJ2-7, with 9 bases aligning to TRBD1. The germline V gene has CDR1 SEHNR and CDR2 FQNEAQ (reference sequence). This CDR3 region has 16 residues. The junction had 9 bases not matched to a gene; V was cut back by 4 bases and J by 2 bases. In DNA, the CDR3 is TGTGCCAGCAGCTCTCGAGGGACAGGGAATCCCTACGAGCAGTACTTC. Translated, it gives CASSSRGTGNPYEQYF.

The rearrangement uses TRBV5-4 and TRBJ1-1; D is ambiguous. Germline V gene sequence: CDR1 SGHNT, CDR2 YYREEE (reference sequence). V was cut by 1 base and J by 3 bases, with 7 bases left in between. The CDR3 sequence is 13 residues long. The CDR3 here is CASSLSRDTEAFF. In DNA form, the CDR3 reads TGTGCCAGCAGCTTGTCTCGAGACACTGAAGCTTTCTTT. The full variable domain, its missing parts supplied by reference TRBV5-4 and TRBJ1-1, is ETGVTQSPTHLIKTRGQQVTLRCSSQSGHNTVSWYQQALGQGPQFIFQYYREEENGRGNFPPRFSGLQFPNYSSELNVNALELDDSALYLCASSLSRDTEAFFGQGTRLTVV.

This clone appeared a few times. The chain is built from TRBV10-1 and TRBJ2-7; D is uncertain. CDR1 is WNHNN, CDR2 SYGVQD, per germline (reference sequence). The V and J ends lost 0 bases and 2 bases respectively, with 5 bases between them. This CDR3 has 13 amino acids. CDR3 coding DNA: TGCGCCAGCAGTGAGTCCTATCCCTACGAGCAGTACTTC. This gives the protein CASSESYPYEQYF.

The gene calls are TRBV2 and TRBJ2-1; 10 bases are a match to TRBD2. V lost 2 bases and J lost 6; bases outside the gene matches: 4. The germline V gene has CDR1 SNHLY and CDR2 FYNNEI. The CDR3 contains 15 residues. The CDR3 sequence: CASSERSSGSNEQFF. CDR3 DNA sequence: TGTGCCAGCAGTGAAAGGTCTAGCGGGAGCAATGAGCAGTTCTTC.

The chain links TRBV9 to TRBJ2-7, with TRBD2 identical over 12 bases. The length of the CDR3 is 16 residues. V trimming: 3 bases; J trimming: 6 bases; junction bases outside the gene matches: 10. Germline CDR1 is SGDLS and CDR2 is YYNGEE. For the CDR3, the DNA is TGTGCCAGCAGCGCACTAATGGGACTAGCGGGTGCCGAGCAGTACTTC. It yields the protein CASSALMGLAGAEQYF.

This clone was detected only once. The chain uses TRBV27 and TRBJ2-1, with TRBD1 as a possible D gene (5 bases). The CDR3 contains 12 residues. Trimming shortened V by 5 bases and J by 4 bases, and 6 bases separated the two germline ends. Germline CDR1 and CDR2: MNHEY and SMNVEV (reference sequence). CDR3 amino acids: CASSDRYNEQFF. Written as DNA, the CDR3 is TGTGCCAGCAGTGACAGATACAATGAGCAGTTCTTC.

V usage is TRBV10-3 and J usage is TRBJ2-3; TRBD2 agrees at 10 bases. This CDR3 has 17 amino acids. The germline V gene has CDR1 ENHRY and CDR2 SYGVKD. The trim removed 0 bases at V and 6 bases at J, leaving 9 bases unmatched. CDR3: CAISESLTSGTSDTQYF. Written as DNA, the CDR3 is TGTGCCATCAGTGAGTCTTTAACTAGCGGGACGAGTGATACGCAGTATTTT.

The CDR3 nucleotides read TGTGCTAGTGGTTTGTACAGGGAGCTCTCCGGGGCTGGGGCCAACGTCCTGACTTTC. As protein: CASGLYRELSGAGANVLTF. The chain is built from TRBV12-5 and TRBJ2-6; D possibly corresponds to TRBD1 (6 bases). V was pared by 2 bases and J by 2 bases, with 19 bases between. Germline V CDR1 and CDR2: LGHNT, FRNRAP. The CDR3 is made up of 19 amino acids. The full variable domain, in which reference TRBV12-5 and TRBJ2-6 provide the parts outside the CDR3, is DARVTQTPRHKVTEMGQEVTMRCQPILGHNTVFWYRQTMMQGLELLAYFRNRAPLDDSGMPKDRFSAEMPDATLATLKIQPSEPRDSAVYFCASGLYRELSGAGANVLTFGAGSRLTVL.

CDR3 DNA sequence: TGTGCCTGGACCGCCGGGAAATCGGGAGGACCGCAGTACTTC. This gives the protein CAWTAGKSGGPQYF. The gene calls are TRBV30 and TRBJ2-7; 7 positions agree with TRBD2. The CDR3 is 14 amino acids. The germline V gene has CDR1 GTSNPN and CDR2 SVGIG (reference sequence). J was trimmed by 9 bases and V by 4 bases; bases with no gene match: 15.

The chain carries TRBV27 and TRBJ1-1, with TRBD1 as a possible D gene (6 bases). The CDR3 is 13 residues long. CDR1 MNHEY and CDR2 SMNVEV come from the germline V gene (reference sequence). V lost 5 bases to trimming and J lost 1 base, with 8 bases between them. Here the CDR3 reads CASSPQGNTEAFF. The CDR3 bases are TGTGCCAGCAGTCCACAGGGGAACACTGAAGCTTTCTTT.

This chain joins TRBV30 and TRBJ1-4; the D gene is possibly TRBD1 (5 bases). Trimming took off 1 base at V and 6 bases at J, with 15 bases between the two ends. Germline V gene data show CDR1 as GTSNPN and CDR2 as SVGIG (reference sequence). The CDR3 spans 15 residues. Here the CDR3 DNA reads TGTGCCTGGAGTGCCCTTTCAGGGTTCGATGAAAAACTGTTTTTT. Translation gives CAWSALSGFDEKLFF.

The chain has TRBV14 and TRBJ1-2; 12 bases map to TRBD1. Trimming took 3 bases from V and 13 from J; bases not matched to a gene: 12. Germline values: CDR1 SGHDN, CDR2 FVKESK. The CDR3 extends over 15 amino acids. CDR3 amino acids: CASSQTGTGGASVTF. The CDR3 region has the DNA TGTGCCAGCAGCCAGACCGGGACAGGGGGCGCTTCGGTCACCTTC.